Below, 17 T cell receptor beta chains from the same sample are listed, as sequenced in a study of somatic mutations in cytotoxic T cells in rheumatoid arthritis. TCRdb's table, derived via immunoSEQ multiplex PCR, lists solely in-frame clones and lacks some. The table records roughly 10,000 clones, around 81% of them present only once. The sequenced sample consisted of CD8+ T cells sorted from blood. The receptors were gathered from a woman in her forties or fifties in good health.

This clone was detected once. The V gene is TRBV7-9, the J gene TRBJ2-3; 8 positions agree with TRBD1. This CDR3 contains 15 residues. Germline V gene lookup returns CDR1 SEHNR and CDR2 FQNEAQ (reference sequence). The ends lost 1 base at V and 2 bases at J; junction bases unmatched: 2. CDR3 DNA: TGTGCCAGCAGCTTAGGGCAGGGGGCCACAGATACGCAGTATTTT. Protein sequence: CASSLGQGATDTQYF.

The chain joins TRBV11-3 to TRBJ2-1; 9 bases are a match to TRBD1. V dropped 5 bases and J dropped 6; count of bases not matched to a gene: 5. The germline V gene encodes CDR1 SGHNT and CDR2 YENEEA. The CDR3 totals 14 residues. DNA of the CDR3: TGTGCCAGCAGCGGGGACAGGGTCCTCAATGAGCAGTTCTTC. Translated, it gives CASSGDRVLNEQFF.

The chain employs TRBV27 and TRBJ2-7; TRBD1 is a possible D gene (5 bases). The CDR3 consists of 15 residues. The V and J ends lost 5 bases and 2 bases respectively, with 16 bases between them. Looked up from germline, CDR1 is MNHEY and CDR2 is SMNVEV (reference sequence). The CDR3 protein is CASSLAGQGTYEQYF. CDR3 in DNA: TGTGCCAGCAGTCTTGCTGGGCAGGGAACCTACGAGCAGTACTTC.

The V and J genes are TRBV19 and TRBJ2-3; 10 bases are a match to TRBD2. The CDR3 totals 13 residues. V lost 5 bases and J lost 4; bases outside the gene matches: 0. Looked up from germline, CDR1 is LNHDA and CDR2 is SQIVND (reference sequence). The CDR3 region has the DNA TGTGCCAGTAGTCTAGCGGGAGCAGATACGCAGTATTTT. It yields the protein CASSLAGADTQYF.

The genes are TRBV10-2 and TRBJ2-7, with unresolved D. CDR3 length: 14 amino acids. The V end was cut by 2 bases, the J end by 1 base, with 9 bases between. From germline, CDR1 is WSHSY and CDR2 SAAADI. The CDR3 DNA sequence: TGCGCCAGCAGTGAGAATACAGAGTCCTACGAGCAGTACTTC. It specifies CASSENTESYEQYF.

The CDR3 sequence is CASSQQGALNEQYF. The CDR3 nucleotides read TGTGCCAGCAGTCAACAGGGGGCTCTAAACGAGCAGTACTTC. The chain is built from TRBV28 and TRBJ2-7, with 9 nucleotides matching TRBD1. Germline loops: CDR1 MDHEN, CDR2 SYDVKM. The CDR3 is 14 residues long. V dropped 5 bases and J dropped 5; count of bases not matched to a gene: 7.

The CDR3 protein is CASSEGIAGALGELFF. The DNA for the CDR3 is TGTGCCAGCAGTGAAGGTATAGCGGGAGCGCTCGGGGAGCTGTTTTTT. This chain connects TRBV2 to TRBJ2-2, with 9 bases aligning to TRBD2. Germline CDR1 and CDR2: SNHLY and FYNNEI. The junction had 7 bases not matched to a gene; V was cut back by 1 base and J by 7 bases. CDR3 length: 16 amino acids.

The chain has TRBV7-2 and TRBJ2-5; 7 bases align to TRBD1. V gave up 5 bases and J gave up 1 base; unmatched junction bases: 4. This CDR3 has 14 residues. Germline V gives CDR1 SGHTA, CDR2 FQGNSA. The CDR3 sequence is CASSRTGSQETQYF. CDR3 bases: TGTGCCAGCAGCCGGACAGGTTCCCAAGAGACCCAGTACTTC.

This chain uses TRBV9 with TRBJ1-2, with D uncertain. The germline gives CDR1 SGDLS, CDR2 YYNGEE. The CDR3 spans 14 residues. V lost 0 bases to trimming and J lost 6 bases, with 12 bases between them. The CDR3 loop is CASSVDGPGHGYTF. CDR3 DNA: TGTGCCAGCAGCGTAGATGGTCCAGGTCATGGCTACACCTTC.

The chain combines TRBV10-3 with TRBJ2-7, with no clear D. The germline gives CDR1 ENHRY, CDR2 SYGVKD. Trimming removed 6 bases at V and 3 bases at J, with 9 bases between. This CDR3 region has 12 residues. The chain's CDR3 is CAIRTESYEQYF. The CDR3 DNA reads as TGTGCCATCAGGACTGAGAGCTACGAGCAGTACTTC.

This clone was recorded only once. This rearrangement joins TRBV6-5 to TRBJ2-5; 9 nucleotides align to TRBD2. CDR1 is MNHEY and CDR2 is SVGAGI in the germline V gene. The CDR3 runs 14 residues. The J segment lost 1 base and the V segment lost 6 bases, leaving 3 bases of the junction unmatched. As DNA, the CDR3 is TGTGCCAGCAGGCGAGCGGGGGGCCAAGAGACCCAGTACTTC. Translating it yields CASRRAGGQETQYF.

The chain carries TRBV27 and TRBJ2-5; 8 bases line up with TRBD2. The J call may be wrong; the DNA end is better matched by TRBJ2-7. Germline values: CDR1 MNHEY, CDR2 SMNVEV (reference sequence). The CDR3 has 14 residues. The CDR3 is CASSRRGAAYEQYF. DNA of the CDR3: TGTGCCAGCAGTCGGCGGGGGGCAGCCTACGAGCAGTACTTC.

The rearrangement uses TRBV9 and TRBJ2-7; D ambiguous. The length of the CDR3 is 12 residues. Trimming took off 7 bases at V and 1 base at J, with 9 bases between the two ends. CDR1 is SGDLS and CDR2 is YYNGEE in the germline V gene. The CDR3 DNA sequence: TGTGCCAGCGGGCCAGGTTCCTACGAGCAGTACTTC. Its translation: CASGPGSYEQYF. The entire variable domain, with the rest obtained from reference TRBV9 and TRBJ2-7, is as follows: DSGVTQTPKHLITATGQRVTLRCSPRSGDLSVYWYQQSLDQGLQFLIQYYNGEERAKGNILERFSAQQFPDLHSELNLSSLELGDSALYFCASGPGSYEQYFGPGTRLTVT.

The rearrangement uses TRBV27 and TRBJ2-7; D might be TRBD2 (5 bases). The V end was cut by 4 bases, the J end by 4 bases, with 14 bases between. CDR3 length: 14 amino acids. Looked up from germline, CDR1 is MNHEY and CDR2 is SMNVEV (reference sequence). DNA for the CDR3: TGTGCCAGCAGTTACAGTGAGGGCGGGTACGAGCAGTACTTC. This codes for CASSYSEGGYEQYF.

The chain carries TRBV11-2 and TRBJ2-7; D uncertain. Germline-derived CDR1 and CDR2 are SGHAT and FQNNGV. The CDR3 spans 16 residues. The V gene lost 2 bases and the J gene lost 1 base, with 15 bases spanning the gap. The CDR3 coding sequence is TGTGCCAGCAGCTTAATCCGCGCAGACTCTTCCTACGAGCAGTACTTC. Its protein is CASSLIRADSSYEQYF.

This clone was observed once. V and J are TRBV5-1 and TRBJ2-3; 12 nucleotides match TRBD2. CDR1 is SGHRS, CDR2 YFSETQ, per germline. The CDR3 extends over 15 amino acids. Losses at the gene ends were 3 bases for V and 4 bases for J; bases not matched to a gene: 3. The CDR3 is CASSSTSGSADTQYF. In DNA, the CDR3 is TGCGCCAGCAGCTCGACTAGCGGGAGTGCAGATACGCAGTATTTT.

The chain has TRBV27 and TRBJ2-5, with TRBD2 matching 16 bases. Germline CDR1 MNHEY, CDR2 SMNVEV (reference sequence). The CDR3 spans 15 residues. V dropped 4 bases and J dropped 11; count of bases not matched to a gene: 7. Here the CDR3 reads CASSSGTSGRGEQYF. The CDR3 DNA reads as TGTGCCAGCAGTTCGGGGACTAGCGGGAGGGGGGAGCAGTACTTC.